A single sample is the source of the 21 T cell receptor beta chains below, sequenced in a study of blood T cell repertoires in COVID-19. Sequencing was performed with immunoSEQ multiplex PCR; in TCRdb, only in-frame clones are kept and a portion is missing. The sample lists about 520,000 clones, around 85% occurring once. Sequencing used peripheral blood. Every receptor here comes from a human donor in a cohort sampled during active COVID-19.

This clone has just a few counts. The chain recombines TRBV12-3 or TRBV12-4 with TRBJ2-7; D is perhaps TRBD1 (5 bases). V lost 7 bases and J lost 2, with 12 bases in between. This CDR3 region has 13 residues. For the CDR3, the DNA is TGTGCCAGCAAATTTACAGGAGCCTACGAGCAGTACTTC. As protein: CASKFTGAYEQYF.

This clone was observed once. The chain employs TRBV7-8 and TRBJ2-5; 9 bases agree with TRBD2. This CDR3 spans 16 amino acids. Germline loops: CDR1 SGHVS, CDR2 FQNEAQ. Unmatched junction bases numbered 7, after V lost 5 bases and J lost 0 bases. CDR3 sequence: CASSLGTSPYQETQYF. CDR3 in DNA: TGTGCCAGCAGCCTAGGGACTAGCCCGTACCAAGAGACCCAGTACTTC.

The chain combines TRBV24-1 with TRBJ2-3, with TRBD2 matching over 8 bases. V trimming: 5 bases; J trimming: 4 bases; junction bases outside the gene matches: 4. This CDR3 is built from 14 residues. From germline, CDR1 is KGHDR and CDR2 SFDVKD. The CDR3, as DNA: TGTGCCACCAGTGGTCGGGGGGGACCAGATACGCAGTATTTT. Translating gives CATSGRGGPDTQYF.

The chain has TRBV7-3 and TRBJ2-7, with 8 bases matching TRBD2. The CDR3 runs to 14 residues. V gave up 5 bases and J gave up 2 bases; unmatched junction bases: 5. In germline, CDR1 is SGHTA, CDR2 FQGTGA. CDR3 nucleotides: TGTGCCAGCAGCCCCCGGGGGGGCCCCTACGAGCAGTACTTC. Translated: CASSPRGGPYEQYF.

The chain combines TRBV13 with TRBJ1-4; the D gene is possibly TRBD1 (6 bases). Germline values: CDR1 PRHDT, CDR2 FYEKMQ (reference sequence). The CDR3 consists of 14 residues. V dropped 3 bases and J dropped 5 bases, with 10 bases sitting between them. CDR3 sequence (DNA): TGTGCCAGCAGCTTCGGGCAGGGGAATGAAAAACTGTTTTTT. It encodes CASSFGQGNEKLFF.

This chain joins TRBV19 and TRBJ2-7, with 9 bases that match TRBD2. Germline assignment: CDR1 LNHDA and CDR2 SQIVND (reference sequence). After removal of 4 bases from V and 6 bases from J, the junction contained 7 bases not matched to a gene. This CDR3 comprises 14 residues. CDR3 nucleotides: TGTGCCAGTAGTACTCAGCGGGGGGCACCCGAGCAGTACTTC. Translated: CASSTQRGAPEQYF. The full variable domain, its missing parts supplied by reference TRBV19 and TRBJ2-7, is DGGITQSPKYLFRKEGQNVTLSCEQNLNHDAMYWYRQDPGQGLRLIYYSQIVNDFQKGDIAEGYSVSREKKESFPLTVTSAQKNPTAFYLCASSTQRGAPEQYFGPGTRLTVT.

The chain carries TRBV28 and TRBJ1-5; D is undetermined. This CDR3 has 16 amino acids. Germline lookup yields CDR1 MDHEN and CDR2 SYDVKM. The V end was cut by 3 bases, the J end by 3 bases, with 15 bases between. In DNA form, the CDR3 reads TGTGCCAGCAGTTTTTGGGCAATTTCTACCAATCAGCCCCAGCATTTT. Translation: CASSFWAISTNQPQHF. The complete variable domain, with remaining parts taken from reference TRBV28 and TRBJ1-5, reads DVKVTQSSRYLVKRTGEKVFLECVQDMDHENMFWYRQDPGLGLRLIYFSYDVKMKEKGDIPEGYSVSREKKERFSLILESASTNQTSMYLCASSFWAISTNQPQHFGDGTRLSIL.

The CDR3 reads CASSHNIQGPSYNEQFF. CDR3 in DNA: TGTGCCAGCAGCCACAATATTCAGGGTCCTAGCTACAATGAGCAGTTCTTC. The chain combines TRBV14 with TRBJ2-1; a weak D match, TRBD1 (5 bases). CDR3 length: 17 residues. From germline, CDR1 is SGHDN and CDR2 FVKESK. V was clipped by 3 bases and J by 3 bases, with 18 bases between them.

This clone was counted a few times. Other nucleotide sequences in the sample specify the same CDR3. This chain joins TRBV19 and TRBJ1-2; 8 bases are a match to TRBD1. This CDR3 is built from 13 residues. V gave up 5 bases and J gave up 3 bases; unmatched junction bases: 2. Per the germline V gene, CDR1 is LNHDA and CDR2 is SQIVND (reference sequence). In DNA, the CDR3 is TGTGCCAGTAGTCCGACAGGGGACTATGGCTACACCTTC. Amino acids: CASSPTGDYGYTF.

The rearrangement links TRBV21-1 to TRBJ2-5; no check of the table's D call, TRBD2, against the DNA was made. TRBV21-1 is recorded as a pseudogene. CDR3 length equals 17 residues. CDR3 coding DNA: TGTGCCAGCAGCAACCCTTCAGGATTAGCGGAGAAAGAGACCCAGTACTTC. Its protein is CASSNPSGLAEKETQYF.

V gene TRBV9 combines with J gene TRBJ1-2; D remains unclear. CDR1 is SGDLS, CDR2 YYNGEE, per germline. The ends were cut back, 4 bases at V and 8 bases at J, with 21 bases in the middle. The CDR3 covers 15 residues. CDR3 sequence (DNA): TGTGCCAGCAGCTTCGCGCGGGCGGGTACTGAGGGCTACACCTTC. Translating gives CASSFARAGTEGYTF.

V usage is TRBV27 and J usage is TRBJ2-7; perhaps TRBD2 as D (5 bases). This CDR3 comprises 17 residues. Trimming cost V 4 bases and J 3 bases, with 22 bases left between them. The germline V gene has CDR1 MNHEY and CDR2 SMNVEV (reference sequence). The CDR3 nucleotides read TGTGCCAGCAGTTCAACTAGGCCTGCAACCGGAAACTACGAGCAGTACTTC. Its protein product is CASSSTRPATGNYEQYF.

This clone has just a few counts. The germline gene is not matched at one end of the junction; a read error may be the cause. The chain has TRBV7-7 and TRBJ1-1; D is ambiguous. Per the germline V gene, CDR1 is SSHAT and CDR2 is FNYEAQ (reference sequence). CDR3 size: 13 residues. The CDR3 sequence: CASSLTSDTEAFF. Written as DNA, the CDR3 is TGTGCTAGCAGCTTAACTTCGGACACTGAAGCTTTCTTT.

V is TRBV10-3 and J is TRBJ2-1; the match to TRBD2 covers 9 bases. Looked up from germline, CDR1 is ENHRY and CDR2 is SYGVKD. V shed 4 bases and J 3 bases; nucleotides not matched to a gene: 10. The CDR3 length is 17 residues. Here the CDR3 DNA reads TGTGCCATCAGTGGTCGTGCTAGCGGGATTCACTACAATGAGCAGTTCTTC. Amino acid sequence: CAISGRASGIHYNEQFF.

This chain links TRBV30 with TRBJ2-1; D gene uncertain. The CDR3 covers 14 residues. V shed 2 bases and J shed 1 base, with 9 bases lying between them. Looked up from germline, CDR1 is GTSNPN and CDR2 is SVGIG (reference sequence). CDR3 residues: CAWSQAVSYNEQFF. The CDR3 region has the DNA TGTGCCTGGAGTCAAGCTGTGTCCTACAATGAGCAGTTCTTC. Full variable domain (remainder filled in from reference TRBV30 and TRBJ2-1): SQTIHQWPATLVQPVGSPLSLECTVEGTSNPNLYWYRQAAGRGLQLLFYSVGIGQISSEVPQNLSASRPQDRQFILSSKKLLLSDSGFYLCAWSQAVSYNEQFFGPGTRLTVL.

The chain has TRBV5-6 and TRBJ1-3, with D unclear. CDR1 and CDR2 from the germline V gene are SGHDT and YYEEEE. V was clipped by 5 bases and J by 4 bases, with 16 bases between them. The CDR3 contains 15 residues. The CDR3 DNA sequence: TGTGCCAGCAGTCTGGAGGGAATTTTGGGAAACACCATATATTTT. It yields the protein CASSLEGILGNTIYF.

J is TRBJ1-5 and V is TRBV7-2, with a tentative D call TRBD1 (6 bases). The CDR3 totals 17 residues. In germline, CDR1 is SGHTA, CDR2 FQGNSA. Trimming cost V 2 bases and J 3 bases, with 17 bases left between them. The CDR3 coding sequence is TGTGCCAGCAGCTTAAGGGGGACCGGGGCACCCAATCAGCCCCAGCATTTT. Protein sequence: CASSLRGTGAPNQPQHF.

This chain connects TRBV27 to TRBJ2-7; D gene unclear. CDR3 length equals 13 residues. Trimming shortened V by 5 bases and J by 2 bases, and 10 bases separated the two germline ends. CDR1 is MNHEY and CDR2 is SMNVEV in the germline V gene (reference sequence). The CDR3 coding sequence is TGTGCCAGCAGTCTGAGGTCAACCTACGAGCAGTACTTC. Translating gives CASSLRSTYEQYF.

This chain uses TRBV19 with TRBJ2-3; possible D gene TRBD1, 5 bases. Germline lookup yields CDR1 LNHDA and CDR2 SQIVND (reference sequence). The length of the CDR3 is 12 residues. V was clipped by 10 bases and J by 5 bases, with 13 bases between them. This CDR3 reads CATGQVGDTQYF. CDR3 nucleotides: TGTGCCACAGGACAAGTAGGAGATACGCAGTATTTT.

CDR3 region: CAWSVTGGGYTEAFF. CDR3 DNA sequence: TGTGCCTGGAGTGTCACAGGGGGCGGCTACACTGAAGCTTTCTTT. The V gene is TRBV30, the J gene TRBJ1-1, with 9 bases fitting TRBD1. The CDR3 spans 15 residues. V lost 0 bases to trimming and J lost 3 bases; unmatched junction nucleotides: 5. CDR1 and CDR2 (germline): GTSNPN, SVGIG (reference sequence).

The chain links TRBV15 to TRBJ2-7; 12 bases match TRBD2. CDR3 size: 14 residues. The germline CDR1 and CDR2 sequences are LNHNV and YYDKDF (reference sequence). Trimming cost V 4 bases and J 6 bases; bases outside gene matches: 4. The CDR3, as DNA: TGTGCCACCAGCACACTAGCGGGAGGCCGCGAGCAGTACTTC. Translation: CATSTLAGGREQYF. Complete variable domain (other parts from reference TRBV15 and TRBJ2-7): DAMVIQNPRYQVTQFGKPVTLSCSQTLNHNVMYWYQQKSSQAPKLLFHYYDKDFNNEADTPDNFQSRRPNTSFCFLDIRSPGLGDTAMYLCATSTLAGGREQYFGPGTRLTVT.